This is a list of T cell receptor beta chains from one sample in a study of cytomegalovirus exposure and HLA in healthy donors. TCRdb's table, derived via immunoSEQ multiplex PCR, lists solely in-frame clones and lacks some. The listing contains fewer than 70,000 clones. Sequenced sample: PBMCs. These receptors came from a man between 25 and 39 years old in good health and CMV-seropositive. Both conserved end residues are part of each CDR3. D genes are given only for firm matches.

cdr3_aa cdr3_nt j_call v_call d_call
CASSQEGAASGNTIYF TGTGCCAGCAGCCAAGAAGGGGCAGCCTCTGGAAACACCATATATTTT TRBJ1-3 TRBV4-2 -
CASSPPSTDTQYF TGTGCCAGCTCACCACCCTCCACAGATACGCAGTATTTT TRBJ2-3 TRBV18 -
CASKQGQAKNIQYF TGTGCCAGCAAACAAGGACAGGCCAAAAACATTCAGTACTTC TRBJ2-4 TRBV6-5 -
CAWSVKGDTEAFF TGTGCCTGGAGTGTAAAAGGGGACACTGAAGCTTTCTTT TRBJ1-1 TRBV30 -
CASSLSGQQNTEAFF TGTGCCAGCAGTTTATCGGGACAGCAGAACACTGAAGCTTTCTTT TRBJ1-1 TRBV27 TRBD1
CASSRIAGGDNEQFF TGTGCCAGCAGTCGCATAGCGGGAGGTGACAATGAGCAGTTCTTC TRBJ2-1 TRBV14 TRBD2
CASSPGSGPQHF TGTGCCAGCAGCCCAGGGTCGGGGCCCCAGCATTTT TRBJ1-5 TRBV5-6 -
CASSPAGLRNEQFF TGTGCCAGCAGCCCAGCGGGACTACGCAATGAGCAGTTCTTC TRBJ2-1 TRBV7-3 TRBD2
CSVPQGVETQYF TGCAGCGTTCCACAGGGCGTGGAGACCCAGTACTTC TRBJ2-5 TRBV29-1 -
CASSPRTGGNTEAFF TGTGCCAGCAGCCCACGGACAGGGGGAAACACTGAAGCTTTCTTT TRBJ1-1 TRBV7-8 TRBD1
CASSQGPGMVETQYF TGCGCCAGCAGCCAAGGTCCAGGGATGGTGGAGACCCAGTACTTC TRBJ2-5 TRBV4-1 -
CASSETGLIGELFF TGTGCCAGCAGCGAGACAGGGTTGATCGGGGAGCTGTTTTTT TRBJ2-2 TRBV25-1 TRBD1
CASTQGQGDGYTF TGTGCCAGCACCCAAGGACAGGGGGATGGCTACACCTTC TRBJ1-2 TRBV27 TRBD1
CASTLFGLAGLSSYEQYF TGTGCCAGCACCCTCTTTGGACTAGCGGGGCTGAGCTCCTACGAGCAGTACTTC TRBJ2-7 TRBV4-2 TRBD2
CASSTGQGTEQYF TGTGCCAGTAGTACGGGACAGGGGACCGAGCAGTACTTC TRBJ2-7 TRBV19 TRBD1
CASSLGASGGEGEQFF TGCGCCAGCAGCCTTGGAGCGAGCGGGGGGGAGGGTGAGCAGTTCTTC TRBJ2-1 TRBV4-1 TRBD2
CASSIGGSQGEKLFF TGTGCCAGTAGTATCGGGGGATCCCAGGGTGAAAAACTGTTTTTT TRBJ1-4 TRBV19 -
CAWSWRENTEAFF TGTGCCTGGAGTTGGAGGGAGAACACTGAAGCTTTCTTT TRBJ1-1 TRBV30 -
CASSLDRTEGYTF TGCGCCAGCAGCCTGGATCGGACAGAGGGCTACACCTTC TRBJ1-2 TRBV5-1 -
CAWSVLNSGNTIYF TGTGCCTGGAGTGTACTTAACTCTGGAAACACCATATATTTT TRBJ1-3 TRBV30 -
CASKTWETQYF TGTGCCAGCAAAACATGGGAGACCCAGTACTTC TRBJ2-5 TRBV6-1 -
CASSSWTPDGYTF TGTGCCAGCAGCTCGTGGACACCAGATGGCTACACCTTC TRBJ1-2 TRBV7-9 -
CAWTNQAWRTEAFF TGTGCCTGGACCAACCAGGCCTGGCGCACTGAAGCTTTCTTT TRBJ1-1 TRBV30 -
CASSQGTGGPYEQYF TGTGCCAGCAGCCAAGGGACAGGCGGACCCTACGAGCAGTACTTC TRBJ2-7 TRBV4-2 TRBD1
CASSEGEGWGAEAFF TGTGCCAGCAGTGAAGGGGAGGGATGGGGCGCTGAAGCTTTCTTT TRBJ1-1 TRBV6-1 -
CAWSFRGLDEAFF TGTGCCTGGAGTTTCAGGGGGTTGGATGAAGCTTTCTTT TRBJ1-1 TRBV30 TRBD1
CASSGTGNTGELFF TGTGCCAGCAGCGGGACAGGGAACACCGGGGAGCTGTTTTTT TRBJ2-2 TRBV5-6 TRBD1
CASSYFGGPNTEAFF TGTGCCAGCAGTTACTTTGGAGGCCCGAACACTGAAGCTTTCTTT TRBJ1-1 TRBV6-5 -
CSVKGTGLGELFF TGCAGCGTCAAGGGGACAGGGCTCGGGGAGCTGTTTTTT TRBJ2-2 TRBV29-1 TRBD1
CATTGLDYNEQFF TGTGCCACAACGGGACTTGATTACAATGAGCAGTTCTTC TRBJ2-1 TRBV6-5 -
CATTETLNYGYTF TGTGCCACCACAGAAACCCTTAACTATGGCTACACCTTC TRBJ1-2 TRBV6-6 -
CAWSVRGNVYEQYF TGTGCCTGGAGTGTACGAGGTAATGTATACGAGCAGTACTTC TRBJ2-7 TRBV30 -
CASSLVPGRGNEQFF TGCGCCAGCAGCTTGGTTCCGGGCCGAGGGAATGAGCAGTTCTTC TRBJ2-1 TRBV5-1 -
CSVVLAENYGYTF TGCAGCGTTGTATTAGCTGAAAACTATGGCTACACCTTC TRBJ1-2 TRBV29-1 -
CASSGGGNSYNSPLHF TGTGCCAGCAGCGGCGGAGGGAACTCCTATAATTCACCCCTCCACTTT TRBJ1-6 TRBV9 -
CASSTRSGGAPKDTQYF TGTGCCAGCAGCACCCGTAGCGGGGGGGCTCCAAAGGATACGCAGTATTTT TRBJ2-3 TRBV11-2 TRBD2
CASSHEERPYGYTF TGTGCCAGCAGCCATGAGGAGAGGCCCTATGGCTACACCTTC TRBJ1-2 TRBV11-2 -
CASSHRGRLNEQFF TGTGCCAGTAGTCATAGAGGGAGGTTGAATGAGCAGTTCTTC TRBJ2-1 TRBV19 -
CAWSPETGLGEQFF TGTGCCTGGAGTCCTGAAACAGGGTTGGGTGAGCAGTTCTTC TRBJ2-1 TRBV30 -
CASSPPTGNTEAFF TGCGCCAGCAGCCCACCAACAGGAAACACTGAAGCTTTCTTT TRBJ1-1 TRBV5-1 -
CASSTKPGTGETQYF TGCGCCAGCAGCACTAAACCGGGGACAGGAGAGACCCAGTACTTC TRBJ2-5 TRBV5-1 TRBD1
CASSLSLSDTQYF TGTGCCAGCAGCTTAAGTCTAAGCGATACGCAGTATTTT TRBJ2-3 TRBV7-9 -
CASSPERGRETQYF TGTGCCAGCTCACCTGAGCGGGGCCGAGAGACCCAGTACTTC TRBJ2-5 TRBV18 TRBD2
CASSPIGEGNEQFF TGTGCCAGCAGCCCAATTGGGGAGGGCAATGAGCAGTTCTTC TRBJ2-1 TRBV9 TRBD2
CASSDGDSLYGYTF TGTGCCAGCAGTGATGGGGACAGTCTCTATGGCTACACCTTC TRBJ1-2 TRBV2 TRBD1
CASSIGWGRGGYTF TGTGCCAGCAGCATTGGGTGGGGAAGGGGCGGCTACACCTTC TRBJ1-2 TRBV5-6 -
CASSLVGWDRVKNTEAFF TGTGCCAGCAGCTTAGTTGGGTGGGACAGGGTGAAGAACACTGAAGCTTTCTTT TRBJ1-1 TRBV7-8 TRBD1
CASSDFAGPSTDTQYF TGTGCCAGCAGTGACTTTGCGGGTCCTAGCACAGATACGCAGTATTTT TRBJ2-3 TRBV6-4 -
CASCLRGPVKAFF TGTGCCAGCTGCTTGCGGGGCCCGGTGAAGGCTTTCTTT TRBJ1-1 TRBV6-1 -
CASSMPGQGAEAFF TGTGCCAGCAGCATGCCGGGACAGGGGGCTGAAGCTTTCTTT TRBJ1-1 TRBV7-9 TRBD1
CAGNPSAGGAYEQYF TGTGCCGGGAATCCGTCAGCGGGAGGAGCCTACGAGCAGTACTTC TRBJ2-7 TRBV30 TRBD2
CASTPRTGTGANQPQHF TGTGCCAGTACCCCTCGAACCGGGACAGGGGCCAATCAGCCCCAGCATTTT TRBJ1-5 TRBV19 TRBD1
CASSLWQGPFQETQYF TGTGCCAGCAGCTTGTGGCAGGGGCCGTTCCAAGAGACCCAGTACTTC TRBJ2-5 TRBV5-6 -